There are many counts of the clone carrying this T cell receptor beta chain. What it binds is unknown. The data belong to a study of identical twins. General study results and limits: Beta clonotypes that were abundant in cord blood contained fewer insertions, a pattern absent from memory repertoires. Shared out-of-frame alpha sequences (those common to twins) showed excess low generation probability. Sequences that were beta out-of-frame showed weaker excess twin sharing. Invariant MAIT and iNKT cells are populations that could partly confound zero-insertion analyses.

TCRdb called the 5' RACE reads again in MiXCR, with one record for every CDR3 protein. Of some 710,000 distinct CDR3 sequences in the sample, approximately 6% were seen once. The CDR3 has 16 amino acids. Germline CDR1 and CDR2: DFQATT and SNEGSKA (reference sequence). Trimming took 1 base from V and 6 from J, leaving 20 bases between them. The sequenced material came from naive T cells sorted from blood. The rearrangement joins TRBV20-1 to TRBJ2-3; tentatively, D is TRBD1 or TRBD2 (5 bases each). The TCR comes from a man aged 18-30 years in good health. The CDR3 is CSARVLSGTLGDTQYF. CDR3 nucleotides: TGCAGTGCTAGAGTCCTTTCCGGGACCCTCGGGGATACGCAGTATTTT.